This TCR beta chain was recorded in a study of blood T cell repertoires in COVID-19. Overall study context: Specimens from acute and convalescent COVID-19 originated in the United States, Italy and Spain. T cells, B-cell-depleted T cells, or PBMCs provided the cDNA or gDNA that served as material.

Original methodology: Reference gene primers were amplified, and this amplification served to estimate nucleated cell counts. Libraries were prepared by immunoSEQ multiplex PCR; TCRdb keeps only in-frame clonotypes and omits some of them. V and J calls plus clone size are reproduced from that table; the DNA served to infer D and trimming. Among fewer than 60,000 clones, approximately 80% were seen once, and the ten largest hold 11%. Seattle-derived patients entered the study during active infection and were followed longitudinally. In its sample, this clone was seen a few times. The sample carries other DNA sequences with the same CDR3. In germline, CDR1 is SGDLS, CDR2 YYNGEE. CDR3 length equals 15 residues. V shed 4 bases and J 5 bases; nucleotides not matched to a gene: 7.

The V and J genes are TRBV9 and TRBJ1-4; 8 bases agree with TRBD1. Sequencing was performed on peripheral blood. The TCR sequence derives from a man aged 80 or over with COVID-19, enrolled during active disease. Here the CDR3 DNA reads TGTGCCAGCAGCCCGAGACGACAGGGGAATGAAAAACTGTTTTTT. Protein: CASSPRRQGNEKLFF.